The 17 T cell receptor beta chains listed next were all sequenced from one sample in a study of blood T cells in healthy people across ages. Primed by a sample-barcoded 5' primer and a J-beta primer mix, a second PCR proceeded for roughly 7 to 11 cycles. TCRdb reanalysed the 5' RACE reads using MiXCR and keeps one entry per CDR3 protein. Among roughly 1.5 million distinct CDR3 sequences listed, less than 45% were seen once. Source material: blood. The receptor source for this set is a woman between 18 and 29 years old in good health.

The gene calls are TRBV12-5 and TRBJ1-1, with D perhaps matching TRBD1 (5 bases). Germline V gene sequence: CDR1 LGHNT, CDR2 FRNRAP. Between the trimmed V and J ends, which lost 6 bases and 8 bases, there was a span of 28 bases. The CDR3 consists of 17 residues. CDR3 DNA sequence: TGTGCTAGTGGCCCTCCTCCCGACAGAGCCTTTAATTGGGAAGCTTTCTTT. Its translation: CASGPPPDRAFNWEAFF.

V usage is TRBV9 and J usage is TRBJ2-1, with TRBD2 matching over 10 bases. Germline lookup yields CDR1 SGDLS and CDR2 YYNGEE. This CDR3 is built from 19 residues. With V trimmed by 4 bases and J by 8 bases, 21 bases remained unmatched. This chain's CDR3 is CASSPLLSASGGLPHEQFF. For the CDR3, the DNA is TGTGCCAGCAGCCCCCTCCTCTCCGCTAGCGGGGGTCTTCCACATGAGCAGTTCTTC.

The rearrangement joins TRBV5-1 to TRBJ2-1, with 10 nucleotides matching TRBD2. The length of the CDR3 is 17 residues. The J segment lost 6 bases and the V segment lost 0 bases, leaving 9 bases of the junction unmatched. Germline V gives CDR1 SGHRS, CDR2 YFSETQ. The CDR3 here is CASSLVTAGGPSNEQFF. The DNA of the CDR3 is TGCGCCAGCAGCTTGGTAACAGCGGGAGGGCCCTCCAATGAGCAGTTCTTC. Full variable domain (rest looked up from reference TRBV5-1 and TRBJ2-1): KAGVTQTPRYLIKTRGQQVTLSCSPISGHRSVSWYQQTPGQGLQFLFEYFSETQRNKGNFPGRFSGRQFSNSRSEMNVSTLELGDSALYLCASSLVTAGGPSNEQFFGPGTRLTVL.

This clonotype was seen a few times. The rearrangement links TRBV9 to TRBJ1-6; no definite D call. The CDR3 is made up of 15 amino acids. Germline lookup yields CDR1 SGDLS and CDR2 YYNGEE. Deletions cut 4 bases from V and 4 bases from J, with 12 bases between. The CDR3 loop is CASSPWTDYNSPLHF. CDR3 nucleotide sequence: TGTGCCAGCAGCCCCTGGACTGATTATAATTCACCCCTCCACTTT.

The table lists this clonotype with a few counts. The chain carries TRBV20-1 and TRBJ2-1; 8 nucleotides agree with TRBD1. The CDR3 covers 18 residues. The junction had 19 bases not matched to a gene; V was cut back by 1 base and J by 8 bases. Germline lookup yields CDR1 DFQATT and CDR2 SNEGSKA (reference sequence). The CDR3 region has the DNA TGCAGTGCTAGAGGCACAGTGACAGGGGTCAAGGTATACGATGAGCAGTTCTTC. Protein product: CSARGTVTGVKVYDEQFF.

CDR3 loop: CASSLEGNVETQYF. CDR3 DNA sequence: TGTGCCAGCAGTTTAGAGGGGAATGTGGAGACCCAGTACTTC. This chain uses TRBV27 with TRBJ2-5; the D call may be TRBD1 or TRBD2 (5 bases each). The length of the CDR3 is 14 residues. The V end was cut by 2 bases, the J end by 5 bases, with 12 bases between. CDR1 and CDR2 (germline): MNHEY, SMNVEV (reference sequence).

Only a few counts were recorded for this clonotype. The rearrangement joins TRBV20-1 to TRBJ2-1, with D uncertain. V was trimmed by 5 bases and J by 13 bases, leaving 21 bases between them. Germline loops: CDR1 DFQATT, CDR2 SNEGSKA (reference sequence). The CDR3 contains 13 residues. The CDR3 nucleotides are TGCAGTGCTTCCGGGCTGGGTAAAGAGACCCAGTTCTTC. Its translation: CSASGLGKETQFF.

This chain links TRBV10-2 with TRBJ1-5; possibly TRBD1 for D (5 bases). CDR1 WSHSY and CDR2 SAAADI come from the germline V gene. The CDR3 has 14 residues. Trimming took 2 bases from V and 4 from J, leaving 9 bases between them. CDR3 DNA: TGCGCCAGCAGTGAGGGACACCAAAATCAGCCCCAGCATTTT. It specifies CASSEGHQNQPQHF.

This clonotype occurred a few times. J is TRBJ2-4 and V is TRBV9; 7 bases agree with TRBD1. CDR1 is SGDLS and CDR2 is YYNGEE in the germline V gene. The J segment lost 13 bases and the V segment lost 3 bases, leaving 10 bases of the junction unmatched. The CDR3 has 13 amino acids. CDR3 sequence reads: CASSAKTGPQQYF. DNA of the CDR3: TGTGCCAGCAGCGCGAAGACAGGGCCGCAGCAGTACTTC.

The CDR3 here is CSVEDIFQREQFF. The DNA for the CDR3 is TGCAGCGTTGAAGATATATTCCAGCGGGAGCAGTTCTTC. This chain connects TRBV29-1 to TRBJ2-1; D perhaps matches TRBD2 (5 bases). The V gene's germline CDR1 is SQVTM and CDR2 ANQGSEA. V lost 0 bases to trimming and J lost 10 bases, with 13 bases between them. The CDR3 contains 13 residues.

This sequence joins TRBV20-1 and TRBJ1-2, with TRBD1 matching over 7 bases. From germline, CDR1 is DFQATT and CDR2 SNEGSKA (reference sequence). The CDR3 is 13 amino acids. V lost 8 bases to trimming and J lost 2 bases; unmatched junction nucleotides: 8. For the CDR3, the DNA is TGCAGTCCGTACGGGACAGCGAACTATGGCTACACCTTC. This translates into CSPYGTANYGYTF.

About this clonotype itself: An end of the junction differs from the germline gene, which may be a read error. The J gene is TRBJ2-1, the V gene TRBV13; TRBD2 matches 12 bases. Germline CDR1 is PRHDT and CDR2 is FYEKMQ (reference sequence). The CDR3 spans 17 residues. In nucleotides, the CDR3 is TGTACCAGCAGCTCGCGACTAGCGGGGGTTTCCTACAATGAGCAGTTCTTC. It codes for CTSSSRLAGVSYNEQFF.

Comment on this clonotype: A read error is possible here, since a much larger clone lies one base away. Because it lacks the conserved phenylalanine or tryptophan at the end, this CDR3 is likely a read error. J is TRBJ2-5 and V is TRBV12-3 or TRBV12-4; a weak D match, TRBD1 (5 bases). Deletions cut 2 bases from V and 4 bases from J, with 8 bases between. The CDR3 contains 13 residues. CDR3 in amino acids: CASSLQGAETQYL. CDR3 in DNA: TGTGCCAGCAGTTTACAGGGTGCAGAGACCCAGTACCTC.

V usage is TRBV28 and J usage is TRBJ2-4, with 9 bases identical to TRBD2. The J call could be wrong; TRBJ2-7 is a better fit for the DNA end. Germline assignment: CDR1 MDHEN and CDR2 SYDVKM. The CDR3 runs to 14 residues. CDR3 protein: CASSRTSAPYEQYF. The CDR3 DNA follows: TGTGCCAGCAGTAGGACTAGCGCTCCCTACGAGCAGTACTTC.

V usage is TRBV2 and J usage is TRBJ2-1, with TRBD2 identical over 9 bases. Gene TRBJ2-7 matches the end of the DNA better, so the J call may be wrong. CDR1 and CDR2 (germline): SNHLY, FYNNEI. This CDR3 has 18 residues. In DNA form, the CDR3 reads TGTGCCAGCAGCCAAAGAACTCTAGCGGGACGCTCCTATAATGAGCAGTACTTC. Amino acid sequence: CASSQRTLAGRSYNEQYF.

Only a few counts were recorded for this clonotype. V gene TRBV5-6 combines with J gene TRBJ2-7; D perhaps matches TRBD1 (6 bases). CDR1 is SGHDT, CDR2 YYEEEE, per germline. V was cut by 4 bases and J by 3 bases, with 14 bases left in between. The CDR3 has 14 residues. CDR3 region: CASSPTGSYYEQYF. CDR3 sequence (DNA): TGTGCCAGCAGCCCAACAGGGTCCTACTACGAGCAGTACTTC.

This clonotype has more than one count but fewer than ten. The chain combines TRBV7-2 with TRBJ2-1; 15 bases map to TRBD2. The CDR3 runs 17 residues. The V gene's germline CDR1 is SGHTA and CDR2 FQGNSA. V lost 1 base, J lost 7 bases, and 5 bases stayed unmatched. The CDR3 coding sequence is TGTGCCAGCAGCTTAGTGGGGACTAGCGGGAGGTCGAATGAGCAGTTCTTC. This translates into CASSLVGTSGRSNEQFF.